This is a list of T cell receptor beta chains from one sample in a study of blood T cells in healthy people across ages. A single record per CDR3 protein comes from TCRdb applying MiXCR to the 5' RACE reads. The sample yields around 780,000 distinct CDR3 sequences, about 26% seen once. Separately, the same data were catalogued under a study of T cells of mothers and their children.

Sequencing was performed on blood. These TCRs come from a boy under 18 in good health. CDR3s include the opening cysteine and the closing phenylalanine or tryptophan. A D gene is named only where the DNA matches it firmly. Clone size is shown for a subset of rows, as once, few, many or a class of expanded clone.

D gene	V gene	J gene	clone size	CDR3 DNA	CDR3 protein
NA	TRBV21-1	TRBJ2-7	NA	TGTGCCAGCAGCAAAGTGTTAGGCAACTACTACGAGCAGTACTTC	CASSKVLGNYYEQYF
NA	TRBV5-1	TRBJ2-2	NA	TGCGCCAGCAGCTTGATTGTGGCACTCGGGGGCACCGGGGAGCTGTTTTTT	CASSLIVALGGTGELFF
TRBD1	TRBV18	TRBJ2-7	NA	TGTGCCAGCTCACCCGCGACAGGGGGCGACTACGAGCAGTACTTC	CASSPATGGDYEQYF
NA	TRBV9	TRBJ2-5	NA	TGTGCCAGCAGCGTAGGGGCAGGGCCCCCCCAAGAGACCCAGTACTTC	CASSVGAGPPQETQYF
NA	TRBV19	TRBJ2-3	NA	TGTGCCAGTAGTTGGACAGACAGCACAGATACGCAGTATTTT	CASSWTDSTDTQYF
NA	TRBV2	TRBJ1-1	few	TGTGCCAGCAGTGTTCTTGGGCTTGAAGCTTTCTTT	CASSVLGLEAFF
NA	TRBV24-1	TRBJ2-5	NA	TGTGCCACCAGTGATTTCGACCGAACAGCCCAGGAGACCCAGTACTTC	CATSDFDRTAQETQYF
NA	TRBV10-2	TRBJ2-2	NA	TGCGCCAGCAGTGACCAGCGGGCGCCCCCCGGGGAGCGGTTTTTT	CASSDQRAPPGERFF
NA	TRBV7-6	TRBJ2-7	many	TGTGCCAGCAGCACCAAGGTGGGGTCGAAAGCCGACGAGCAGTACTTC	CASSTKVGSKADEQYF
TRBD2	TRBV7-9	TRBJ2-3	few	TGTGCCAGCAGCTTAGCGGCTAGCGGGGGCACAGATACGCAGTATTTT	CASSLAASGGTDTQYF
NA	TRBV3-1	TRBJ1-1	few	TGTGCCAGCAGCCAAAGAGCTACCAGTGAAGCTTTCTTT	CASSQRATSEAFF
NA	TRBV6-6	TRBJ1-1	NA	TGTGCCAGCAGTTACGTCAGGGAGAACACTGAAGCTTTCTTT	CASSYVRENTEAFF
NA	TRBV5-1	TRBJ2-3	NA	TGCGCCAGCAGCTTGGCCGGGCATACGGGAGATACGCAGTATTTT	CASSLAGHTGDTQYF
NA	TRBV18	TRBJ2-7	NA	TGTGCCAGCTCCCCGGGATCAGGAGGCGAGCAGTACTTC	CASSPGSGGEQYF
NA	TRBV6-5	TRBJ1-2	NA	TGTGCCAGCAGTTACGAAGGGGCGCGAGGCTACACCTTC	CASSYEGARGYTF
NA	TRBV27	TRBJ2-5	NA	TGTGCCAGCAGTAAAGTCGGGGGACGAGAGACCCAGTACTTC	CASSKVGGRETQYF
NA	TRBV6-5	TRBJ1-2	few	TGTGCCAGCAGAAACGGGGTCTATGGCTACACCTTC	CASRNGVYGYTF
NA	TRBV16	TRBJ2-1	NA	TGTGCCAGCAGCCAATCCAGCGGGCCCCAGGAGGGGCAGTTCTTC	CASSQSSGPQEGQFF
NA	TRBV7-9	TRBJ2-7	NA	TGTGCCAGCAGCTTAGAGAACTTCGGACAGTCCTACGAGCAGTACTTC	CASSLENFGQSYEQYF
NA	TRBV28	TRBJ2-1	NA	TGTGCCAGCAGTCGGCCACAGTCCAATGAGCAGTTCTTC	CASSRPQSNEQFF
NA	TRBV20-1	TRBJ2-1	NA	TGCAGTGCTAGAGATCTAGTTTCGGTATACAATGAGCAGTTCTTC	CSARDLVSVYNEQFF
TRBD2	TRBV12-3/TRBV12-4	TRBJ2-5	few	TGTGCCAGCAGTTTGACTGGCGGGGGGGCATCCCAGTACTTC	CASSLTGGGASQYF
NA	TRBV27	TRBJ2-7	few	TGTGCCAGCAGTTTAGGTGGCAGGGGACGTGAGCAGTACTTC	CASSLGGRGREQYF
TRBD1	TRBV6-5	TRBJ2-5	few	TGTGCCAGCAGTTCCCCGGCAGGGGGAGAGACCCAGTACTTC	CASSSPAGGETQYF
TRBD1	TRBV27	TRBJ1-2	few	TGTGCCAGCAGCCGACAGGGCCGGGAGGGCTACACCTTC	CASSRQGREGYTF
NA	TRBV6-6	TRBJ1-5	NA	TGTGCCAGCAGTTACCTGACAGGAGGCAATCAGCCCCAGCATTTT	CASSYLTGGNQPQHF
NA	TRBV11-2	TRBJ2-4	NA	TGTGCCAGCAGCTCGTGGACGGTAGCCAAAAACATTCAGTACTTC	CASSSWTVAKNIQYF
NA	TRBV20-1	TRBJ1-1	few	TGCAGTGCCACTTGGACGGGGGGGGCTGAAGCTTTCTTT	CSATWTGGAEAFF
NA	TRBV2	TRBJ2-5	few	TGTGCCAGCAGTGAAATTGGAGAGACCCAGTACTTC	CASSEIGETQYF
TRBD2	TRBV27	TRBJ2-3	NA	TGTGCCAGCATCCTGGGACTAGCGGGACCGACCACAGATACGCAGTATTTT	CASILGLAGPTTDTQYF